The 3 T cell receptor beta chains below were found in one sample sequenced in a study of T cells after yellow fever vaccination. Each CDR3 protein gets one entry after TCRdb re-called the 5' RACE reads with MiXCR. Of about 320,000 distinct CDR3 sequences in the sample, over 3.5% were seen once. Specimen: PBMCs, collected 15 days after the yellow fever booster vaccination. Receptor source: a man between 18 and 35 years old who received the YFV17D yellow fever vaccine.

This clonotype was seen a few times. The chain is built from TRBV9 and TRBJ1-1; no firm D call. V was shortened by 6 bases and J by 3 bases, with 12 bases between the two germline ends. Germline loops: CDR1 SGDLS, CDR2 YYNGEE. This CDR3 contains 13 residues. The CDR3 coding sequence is TGTGCCAGCACCGATCGAGAGGACACTGAAGCTTTCTTT. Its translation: CASTDREDTEAFF. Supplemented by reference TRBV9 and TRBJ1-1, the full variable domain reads DSGVTQTPKHLITATGQRVTLRCSPRSGDLSVYWYQQSLDQGLQFLIQYYNGEERAKGNILERFSAQQFPDLHSELNLSSLELGDSALYFCASTDREDTEAFFGQGTRLTVV.

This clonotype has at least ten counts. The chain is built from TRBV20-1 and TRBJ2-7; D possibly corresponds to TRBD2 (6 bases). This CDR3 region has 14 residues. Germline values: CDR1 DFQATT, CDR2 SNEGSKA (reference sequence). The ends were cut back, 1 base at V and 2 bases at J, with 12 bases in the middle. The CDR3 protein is CSARAFGGTYEQYV. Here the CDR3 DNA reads TGCAGTGCTAGAGCCTTCGGGGGTACCTACGAGCAGTACGTC.

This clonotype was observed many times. CDR3 loop: CASRFPPYNEQFF. The CDR3 DNA sequence: TGTGCCAGCAGGTTCCCCCCATACAATGAGCAGTTCTTC. The V call is TRBV7-2, the J call TRBJ2-1; D not certain. CDR1 SGHTA and CDR2 FQGNSA come from the germline V gene. V lost 6 bases and J 4 bases, leaving 10 bases between the germline ends. The CDR3 covers 13 residues.